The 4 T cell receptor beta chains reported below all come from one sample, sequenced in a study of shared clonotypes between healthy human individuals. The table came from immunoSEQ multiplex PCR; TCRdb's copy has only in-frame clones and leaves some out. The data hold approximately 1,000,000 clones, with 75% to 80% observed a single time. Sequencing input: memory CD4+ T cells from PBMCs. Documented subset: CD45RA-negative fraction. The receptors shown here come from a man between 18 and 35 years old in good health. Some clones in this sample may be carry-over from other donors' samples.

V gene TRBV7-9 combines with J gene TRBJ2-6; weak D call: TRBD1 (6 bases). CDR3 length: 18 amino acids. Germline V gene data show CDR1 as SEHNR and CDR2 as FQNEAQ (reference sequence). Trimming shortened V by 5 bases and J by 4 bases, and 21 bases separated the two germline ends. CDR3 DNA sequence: TGTGCCAGCAGCCTCACCCTGCAACAGGGTTTCGGGGCCAACGTCCTGACTTTC. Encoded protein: CASSLTLQQGFGANVLTF.

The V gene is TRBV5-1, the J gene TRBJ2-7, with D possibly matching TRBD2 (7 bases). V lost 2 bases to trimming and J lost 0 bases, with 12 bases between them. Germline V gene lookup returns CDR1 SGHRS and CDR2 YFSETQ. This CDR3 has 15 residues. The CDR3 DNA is TGCGCCAGCAGCTTCAAGGGGGGGTTCTCCTACGAGCAGTACTTC. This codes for CASSFKGGFSYEQYF.

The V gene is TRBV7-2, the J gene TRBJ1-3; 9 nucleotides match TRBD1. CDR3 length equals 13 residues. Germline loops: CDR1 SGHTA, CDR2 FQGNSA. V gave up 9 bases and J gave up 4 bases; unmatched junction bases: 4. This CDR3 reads CASLQGAGNTIYF. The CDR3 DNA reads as TGTGCCAGTCTACAGGGGGCCGGAAACACCATATATTTT.

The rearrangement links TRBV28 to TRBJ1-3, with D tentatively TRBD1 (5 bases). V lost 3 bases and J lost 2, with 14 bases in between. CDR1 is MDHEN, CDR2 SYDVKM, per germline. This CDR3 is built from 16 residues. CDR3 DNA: TGTGCCAGCAGTTTTGGAGGGGAAAATGCTGGAAACACCATATATTTT. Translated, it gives CASSFGGENAGNTIYF.